The rows below give T cell receptor beta chains drawn from one sample of a study of blood T cell repertoires in COVID-19. The table came from immunoSEQ multiplex PCR; TCRdb's copy has only in-frame clones and leaves some out. The sample carries a few hundred thousand clones, roughly 87% recorded once. Sequences were obtained from PBMCs or T cells enriched from blood (not recorded which). These receptors all stem from a woman aged 25-40 years who had recovered from COVID-19. The CDR3 runs from the conserved cysteine through the conserved F or W. A D gene is named only where the DNA matches it firmly. Not all rows give a size; the values are once, few, many and, for expanded clones, a class.

d_call: -
clone_size: once
j_call: TRBJ1-2
v_call: TRBV2
cdr3_nt: TGTGCCAGCAGTGACGGTCAGGCGTCGGCTAACTATGGCTACACCTTC
cdr3_aa: CASSDGQASANYGYTF

d_call: -
clone_size: -
j_call: TRBJ1-2
v_call: TRBV9
cdr3_nt: TGTGCCAGCAGCGTAGAAGCCCAAAGCTATGGCTACACCTTC
cdr3_aa: CASSVEAQSYGYTF

d_call: -
clone_size: -
j_call: TRBJ2-3
v_call: TRBV6-4
cdr3_nt: TGTGCCAGCAGTGACTCTGGCGGGGTGGGAGATACGCAGTATTTT
cdr3_aa: CASSDSGGVGDTQYF

d_call: -
clone_size: -
j_call: TRBJ1-1
v_call: TRBV29-1
cdr3_nt: TGCAGCGTTGGGGGAGGGGGGTTGAACACTGAAGCTTTCTTT
cdr3_aa: CSVGGGGLNTEAFF

d_call: -
clone_size: -
j_call: TRBJ2-3
v_call: TRBV18
cdr3_nt: TGTGCCAGCTCACATCCCGGGGGTTTGAAGACAGATACGCAGTATTTT
cdr3_aa: CASSHPGGLKTDTQYF

d_call: -
clone_size: -
j_call: TRBJ1-5
v_call: TRBV12-5
cdr3_nt: TGTGCTAGTGGTTCCTCCGGTAGCAATCAGCCCCAGCATTTT
cdr3_aa: CASGSSGSNQPQHF

d_call: -
clone_size: -
j_call: TRBJ2-1
v_call: TRBV7-9
cdr3_nt: TGTGCCAGCAGCTTAGGCCCATTTACAGGGAATGAGCAGTTCTTC
cdr3_aa: CASSLGPFTGNEQFF

d_call: -
clone_size: few
j_call: TRBJ1-5
v_call: TRBV30
cdr3_nt: TGTGCCTGGAGTCCTCTGGCAGGCCGTAATCAGCCCCAGCATTTT
cdr3_aa: CAWSPLAGRNQPQHF

d_call: -
clone_size: few
j_call: TRBJ2-7
v_call: TRBV5-1
cdr3_nt: TGCGCCAGCAGCCCAGGACCGGGGGTCCCTACTGGCGAGCAGTACTTC
cdr3_aa: CASSPGPGVPTGEQYF

d_call: TRBD2
clone_size: -
j_call: TRBJ2-5
v_call: TRBV19
cdr3_nt: TGTGCCAGTAGTCGTCGGGTAGCGGGGTCCCAAGAGACCCAGTACTTC
cdr3_aa: CASSRRVAGSQETQYF

d_call: TRBD1
clone_size: -
j_call: TRBJ1-3
v_call: TRBV5-1
cdr3_nt: TGCGCCAGCAGCTTGGGCGGGACAGGGGCTGGAAACACCATATATTTT
cdr3_aa: CASSLGGTGAGNTIYF

d_call: TRBD1
clone_size: -
j_call: TRBJ1-5
v_call: TRBV25-1
cdr3_nt: TGTGCCAGCAGTGAATCGGCAGGGGGGCAGCCCCAGCATTTT
cdr3_aa: CASSESAGGQPQHF

d_call: TRBD2
clone_size: once
j_call: TRBJ2-5
v_call: TRBV6-5
cdr3_nt: TGTGCCAGCAGTTACTCGCGGGAGGCCCAGTACTTC
cdr3_aa: CASSYSREAQYF

d_call: TRBD1
clone_size: -
j_call: TRBJ2-7
v_call: TRBV4-1
cdr3_nt: TGCGCCAGCAGCCCGGACAGGGGAAGCTACGAGCAGTACTTC
cdr3_aa: CASSPDRGSYEQYF

d_call: TRBD1
clone_size: -
j_call: TRBJ1-6
v_call: TRBV7-3
cdr3_nt: TGTGCCAGCAGCTTATTGGGGACAGGGGCTTCACCCCTCCACTTT
cdr3_aa: CASSLLGTGASPLHF

d_call: TRBD1
clone_size: -
j_call: TRBJ1-1
v_call: TRBV12-3/TRBV12-4
cdr3_nt: TGTGCCAGCAGTGGGGGGACAGGGATAGCTTTCTTT
cdr3_aa: CASSGGTGIAFF

d_call: TRBD1
clone_size: -
j_call: TRBJ1-1
v_call: TRBV10-3
cdr3_nt: TGTGCCATCAGCCTGACAGGGGGCACTGAAGCTTTCTTT
cdr3_aa: CAISLTGGTEAFF

d_call: TRBD1
clone_size: once
j_call: TRBJ1-5
v_call: TRBV6-5
cdr3_nt: TGTGCCAGCAGCTGGACAGGGGATAGCAATCAGCCCCAGCATTTT
cdr3_aa: CASSWTGDSNQPQHF

d_call: -
clone_size: -
j_call: TRBJ1-3
v_call: TRBV20-1
cdr3_nt: TGCAGTGCTATTGACAGTGGCTCTGGAAACACCATATATTTT
cdr3_aa: CSAIDSGSGNTIYF

d_call: -
clone_size: -
j_call: TRBJ1-1
v_call: TRBV19
cdr3_nt: TGTGCCAGTAAGGGGGGGAGCGGCCAAGGTGAAGCTTTCTTT
cdr3_aa: CASKGGSGQGEAFF

d_call: -
clone_size: once
j_call: TRBJ2-3
v_call: TRBV11-2
cdr3_nt: TGTGCCAGCAGCTTAGGAGGCACCACAGATACGCAGTATTTT
cdr3_aa: CASSLGGTTDTQYF

d_call: -
clone_size: -
j_call: TRBJ1-4
v_call: TRBV3-1/TRBV3-2
cdr3_nt: TGTGCCAGCAGCCAAGGGACAGCCTCAACTAATGAAAAACTGTTTTTT
cdr3_aa: CASSQGTASTNEKLFF